The clone carrying this TCR beta chain appeared many times. Its antigen is undetermined. Germline loops: CDR1 MNHNS, CDR2 SASEGT. Trimming pared 7 bases from V and 7 bases from J, leaving 17 bases between. This CDR3 is 14 amino acids long. This record comes from a study of shared clonotypes between healthy human individuals. Study conclusions and caveats: Investigators expected sequencing depth to affect clonotype sharing among donors.

Method: immunoSEQ multiplex PCR; TCRdb's copy keeps in-frame clones and lacks some. This sample has just under 350,000 clones, with around 67% found just once. The sequenced material came from memory CD4+ T cells sorted from blood. Indicated subset: CD45RA-negative fraction. The receptor was isolated from a man aged 30 to 39 in good health. V usage is TRBV6-1 and J usage is TRBJ2-1; no firm D call. CDR3 loop: CASIEGKGKNEQFF. CDR3 coding DNA: TGTGCCAGCATCGAAGGCAAGGGTAAGAATGAGCAGTTCTTC.